The 20 T cell receptor beta chains listed next were all sequenced from one sample in a study of cytomegalovirus exposure and HLA in healthy donors. Amplification used 60 Vbeta primers and 13 Jbeta primers. TCRdb's table, derived via immunoSEQ multiplex PCR, lists solely in-frame clones and lacks some. The table lists about 170,000 clones, about 88% of them singletons, with about 2.5% in the top ten. Specimen: PBMCs. The receptors stem from a man aged 25-45 years in good health and CMV-seropositive.

This chain joins TRBV4-2 and TRBJ2-1; 9 bases align to TRBD2. The V segment lost 0 bases and the J segment 6 bases; nucleotides outside the gene matches: 9. Germline CDR1 and CDR2: LGHNA and YNFKEQ. The CDR3 totals 17 residues. CDR3 nucleotide sequence: TGTGCCAGCAGCCAAGATAAGGGGCGGGGGGGGGCCAATGAGCAGTTCTTC. Its translation: CASSQDKGRGGANEQFF.

This chain uses TRBV5-6 with TRBJ2-5; 7 positions agree with TRBD1. This CDR3 is 14 amino acids long. In germline, CDR1 is SGHDT, CDR2 YYEEEE. V lost 7 bases and J lost 7; bases outside the gene matches: 13. The CDR3 DNA sequence: TGTGCCAGCCTAACCTTTGGGACAGTCGGGACCCAGTACTTC. Translating it yields CASLTFGTVGTQYF.

The chain uses TRBV7-2 and TRBJ2-5; 12 bases line up with TRBD2. CDR3 length: 17 residues. The J segment lost 5 bases and the V segment lost 3 bases, leaving 10 bases of the junction unmatched. Germline loops: CDR1 SGHTA, CDR2 FQGNSA. The CDR3 protein is CASSLRASGRAVETQYF. The CDR3 nucleotides are TGTGCCAGCAGCTTGCGGGCTAGCGGGAGGGCCGTGGAGACCCAGTACTTC.

The gene calls are TRBV28 and TRBJ1-6; D uncertain. The CDR3 spans 13 residues. Germline V gene data show CDR1 as MDHEN and CDR2 as SYDVKM. CDR3 sequence (DNA): TGTGCGTCGGTTGCCTCCTATAATTCACCCCTCCACTTT. Its translation is CASVASYNSPLHF. The variable domain in full, with the rest retrieved from reference TRBV28 and TRBJ1-6, is DVKVTQSSRYLVKRTGEKVFLECVQDMDHENMFWYRQDPGLGLRLIYFSYDVKMKEKGDIPEGYSVSREKKERFSLILESASTNQTSMYLCASVASYNSPLHFGNGTRLTVT.

This clone showed up just once. V gene TRBV28 combines with J gene TRBJ1-3; D unresolved. This CDR3 has 16 residues. Looked up from germline, CDR1 is MDHEN and CDR2 is SYDVKM. V lost 9 bases and J 2 bases, leaving 20 bases between the germline ends. The CDR3 DNA reads TGTGCCAGTATCGGGGTTGCCCCTAATACTGGAAACACCATATATTTT. As protein: CASIGVAPNTGNTIYF. The complete variable domain, with remaining parts taken from reference TRBV28 and TRBJ1-3, reads DVKVTQSSRYLVKRTGEKVFLECVQDMDHENMFWYRQDPGLGLRLIYFSYDVKMKEKGDIPEGYSVSREKKERFSLILESASTNQTSMYLCASIGVAPNTGNTIYFGEGSWLTVV.

The sample holds one count of this clone. The J gene is TRBJ2-6, the V gene TRBV5-5; unclear D gene. CDR1 is SGHKS and CDR2 is YYEKEE in the germline V gene (reference sequence). This CDR3 region has 16 residues. V was trimmed by 2 bases and J by 0 bases, leaving 9 bases between them. The CDR3 nucleotides are TGTGCCAGCAGCTTACAAGTCCACTCTGGGGCCAACGTCCTGACTTTC. Translating it yields CASSLQVHSGANVLTF.

This chain uses TRBV7-3 with TRBJ2-1; D gene unclear. The V and J ends lost 4 bases and 0 bases respectively, with 7 bases between them. Germline loops: CDR1 SGHTA, CDR2 FQGTGA. The CDR3 totals 14 residues. CDR3 nucleotides: TGTGCCAGCAGCTCCGGTTACTCCTACAATGAGCAGTTCTTC. It yields the protein CASSSGYSYNEQFF.

The chain joins TRBV7-9 to TRBJ1-1; the D is unclear. Trimming shortened V by 2 bases and J by 6 bases, and 16 bases separated the two germline ends. Per the germline V gene, CDR1 is SEHNR and CDR2 is FQNEAQ (reference sequence). This CDR3 is built from 15 residues. CDR3 sequence: CASSLSGGPTPEAFF. CDR3 DNA sequence: TGTGCCAGCAGCTTAAGCGGAGGCCCAACCCCTGAAGCTTTCTTT.

The CDR3 here is CASSLARVPSYNEQFF. Here the CDR3 DNA reads TGTGCCAGCAGTTTAGCTCGCGTTCCCTCCTACAATGAGCAGTTCTTC. The chain has TRBV27 and TRBJ2-1; D not resolved. V shed 2 bases and J shed 0 bases, with 11 bases lying between them. CDR3 size: 16 residues. Germline-derived CDR1 and CDR2 are MNHEY and SMNVEV (reference sequence).

This clone turned up a few times. The CDR3 loop reads CATSRRGGLETQYF. CDR3 sequence (DNA): TGTGCCACCAGCAGAAGAGGGGGCCTCGAGACCCAGTACTTC. The chain employs TRBV15 and TRBJ2-5; TRBD1 matches at 7 bases. This CDR3 spans 14 amino acids. The J segment lost 5 bases and the V segment lost 2 bases, leaving 5 bases of the junction unmatched. Germline V gives CDR1 LNHNV, CDR2 YYDKDF (reference sequence).

This chain joins TRBV7-2 and TRBJ2-3; D unclear. Trimming shortened V by 2 bases and J by 2 bases, and 8 bases separated the two germline ends. The CDR3 consists of 14 residues. CDR1 is SGHTA, CDR2 FQGNSA, per germline. The CDR3 DNA sequence: TGTGCCAGCAGCTTATCTCTCTTCACAGATACGCAGTATTTT. Its translation: CASSLSLFTDTQYF.

The rearrangement uses TRBV29-1 and TRBJ1-2; 9 nucleotides align to TRBD1. Germline V gives CDR1 SQVTM, CDR2 ANQGSEA. Losses at the gene ends were 0 bases for V and 4 bases for J; bases not matched to a gene: 3. The CDR3 runs 14 residues. In DNA form, the CDR3 reads TGCAGCGTTGAAGACCCGACAGGGGGCTATGGCTACACCTTC. Its translation is CSVEDPTGGYGYTF.

V gene TRBV4-1 combines with J gene TRBJ2-2; 8 bases are shared with TRBD2. The junction had 4 bases not matched to a gene; V was cut back by 0 bases and J by 1 base. The CDR3 totals 17 residues. The V gene's germline CDR1 is MGHRA and CDR2 YSYEKL. CDR3: CASSQDRGGWNTGELFF. CDR3 DNA sequence: TGCGCCAGCAGCCAAGATCGGGGGGGATGGAACACCGGGGAGCTGTTTTTT.

The chain joins TRBV4-1 to TRBJ2-2; 7 bases fit TRBD2. V lost 1 base and J lost 6; bases outside the gene matches: 8. Germline lookup yields CDR1 MGHRA and CDR2 YSYEKL. The CDR3 is 16 residues long. DNA of the CDR3: TGCGCCAGCAGCCAAGTTATAAGTGCGGGAGCCGGGGAGCTGTTTTTT. Its translation is CASSQVISAGAGELFF.

V usage is TRBV11-3 and J usage is TRBJ1-1, with a possible D match to TRBD1 (5 bases). The germline V and J ends were trimmed by 2 bases and 1 base, with 8 bases remaining between them. CDR1 is SGHNT and CDR2 is YENEEA in the germline V gene. The CDR3 is made up of 14 amino acids. The CDR3 sequence: CASSLRTTNTEAFF. The DNA for the CDR3 is TGTGCCAGCAGCTTAAGGACAACGAACACTGAAGCTTTCTTT.

This chain links TRBV11-3 with TRBJ2-4; D is possibly TRBD2 (6 bases). The CDR3 totals 14 residues. Trimming shortened V by 5 bases and J by 5 bases, and 13 bases separated the two germline ends. Per germline, CDR1 SGHNT and CDR2 YENEEA. CDR3 nucleotides: TGTGCCAGCAGCCCCAATTGGAGGGAAAACATTCAGTACTTC. Its translation: CASSPNWRENIQYF.

The CDR3 DNA reads TGTGCCAGCAGAACAGGGGGCACAGATACGCAGTATTTT. Amino acid sequence: CASRTGGTDTQYF. The chain employs TRBV6-5 and TRBJ2-3, with 7 bases fitting TRBD1. With V trimmed by 6 bases and J by 1 base, 1 base remained unmatched. The CDR3 covers 13 residues. Germline CDR1 and CDR2: MNHEY and SVGAGI.

The V call is TRBV27, the J call TRBJ1-2, with D uncertain. The germline V gene encodes CDR1 MNHEY and CDR2 SMNVEV (reference sequence). The CDR3 spans 16 residues. V was pared by 6 bases and J by 0 bases, with 17 bases between. CDR3 protein: CASSLGVRPANYGYTF. The CDR3 DNA reads as TGTGCCAGCAGCCTCGGAGTGCGACCTGCTAACTATGGCTACACCTTC.

The CDR3 coding sequence is TGTGCCAGCAGCCTTAGGACAGGGGGGTACGAGCAGTACTTC. Its protein product is CASSLRTGGYEQYF. The chain uses TRBV7-9 and TRBJ2-7; 10 positions agree with TRBD1. Trimming cost V 5 bases and J 4 bases; bases outside gene matches: 5. Per the germline V gene, CDR1 is SEHNR and CDR2 is FQNEAQ (reference sequence). The CDR3 contains 14 residues.

V is TRBV28 and J is TRBJ2-1, with TRBD2 identical over 7 bases. CDR1 and CDR2 from the germline V gene are MDHEN and SYDVKM. The CDR3 is 11 residues long. V was clipped by 11 bases and J by 7 bases; unmatched bases: 5. CDR3 sequence reads: CAGGRENEQFF. CDR3 in DNA: TGTGCCGGAGGGAGGGAAAATGAGCAGTTCTTC. Full variable domain (remainder filled in from reference TRBV28 and TRBJ2-1): DVKVTQSSRYLVKRTGEKVFLECVQDMDHENMFWYRQDPGLGLRLIYFSYDVKMKEKGDIPEGYSVSREKKERFSLILESASTNQTSMYLCAGGRENEQFFGPGTRLTVL.